This T cell receptor beta chain stems from a study of cytomegalovirus exposure and HLA in healthy donors. Study in general: Per a later analysis, the roughly 670 first-cohort and more than 100 validation repertoires shared one platform.

Measured with immunoSEQ multiplex PCR; TCRdb has only the in-frame clones, and not every one. Of about 400,000 clones in the sample, 75% to 90% were seen once. The CDR3 extends over 16 amino acids. Trimming took off 6 bases at V and 3 bases at J, with 18 bases between the two ends. Germline V CDR1 and CDR2: MNHEY, SMNVEV (reference sequence). The origin of this receptor is a woman aged 18-35 years in good health and CMV-seronegative. The chain uses TRBV27 and TRBJ1-5, with D uncertain. The sequenced sample consisted of PBMCs. Here the CDR3 reads CASSPLSRQDNQPQHF. CDR3 DNA sequence: TGTGCCAGCAGCCCCTTAAGCCGTCAGGACAATCAGCCCCAGCATTTT.